Described below is a single T cell receptor beta chain sequence and its context. Its matching antigen is unknown. These data belong to a study of early T cells in non-severe SARS-CoV-2 infection. Each cDNA molecule carried a unique molecular identifier. TCRdb recomputed calls from the 5' RACE reads with MiXCR, one row per CDR3 protein. Of about 64,000 distinct CDR3 sequences in the sample, over 4% were seen once. The study, taken as a whole, reports: Lookups in VDJdb leaned toward anti-spike CD8 responses and missed private and CD4 specificities.

The clonotype originates from an adult who was a healthcare worker with PCR-confirmed SARS-CoV-2 infection or an uninfected control (not recorded which). Sequenced input: whole blood.

The CDR3 DNA follows: TGTGCCACCAGTGATCGGACAGGGGGATACGAGCAGTACTTC. Translated: CATSDRTGGYEQYF. The chain employs TRBV24-1 and TRBJ2-7; the match to TRBD1 covers 10 bases. Germline V gene lookup returns CDR1 KGHDR and CDR2 SFDVKD. The junction had 2 bases not matched to a gene; V was cut back by 3 bases and J by 4 bases. The CDR3 is 14 amino acids.